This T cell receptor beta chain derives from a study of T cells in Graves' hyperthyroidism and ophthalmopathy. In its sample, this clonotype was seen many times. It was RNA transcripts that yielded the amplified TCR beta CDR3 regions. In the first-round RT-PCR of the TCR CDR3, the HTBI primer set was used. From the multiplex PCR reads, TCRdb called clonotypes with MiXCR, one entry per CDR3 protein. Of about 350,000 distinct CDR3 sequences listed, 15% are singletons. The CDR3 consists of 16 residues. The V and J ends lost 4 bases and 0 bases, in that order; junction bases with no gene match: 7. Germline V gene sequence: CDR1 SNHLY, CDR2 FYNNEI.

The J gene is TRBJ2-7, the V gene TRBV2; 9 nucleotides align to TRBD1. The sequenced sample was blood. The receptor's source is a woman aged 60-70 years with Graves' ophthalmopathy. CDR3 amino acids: CASSVTRDRVSYEQYF. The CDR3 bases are TGTGCCAGCAGTGTAACCCGGGACAGGGTCTCCTACGAGCAGTACTTC.